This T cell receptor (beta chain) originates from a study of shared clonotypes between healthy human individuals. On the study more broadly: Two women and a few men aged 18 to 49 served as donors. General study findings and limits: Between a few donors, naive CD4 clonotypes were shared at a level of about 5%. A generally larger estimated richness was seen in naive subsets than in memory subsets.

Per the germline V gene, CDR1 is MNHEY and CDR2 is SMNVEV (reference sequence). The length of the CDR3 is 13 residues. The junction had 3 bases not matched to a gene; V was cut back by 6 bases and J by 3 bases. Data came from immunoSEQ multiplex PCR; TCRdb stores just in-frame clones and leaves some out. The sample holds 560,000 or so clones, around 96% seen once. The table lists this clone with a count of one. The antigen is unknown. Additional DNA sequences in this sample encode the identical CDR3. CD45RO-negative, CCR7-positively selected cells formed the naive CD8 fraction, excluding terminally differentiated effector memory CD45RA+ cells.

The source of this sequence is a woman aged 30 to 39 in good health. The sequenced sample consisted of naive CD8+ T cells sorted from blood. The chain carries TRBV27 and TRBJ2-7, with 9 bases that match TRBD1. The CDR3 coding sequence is TGTGCCAGCAGCCTGACAGGGGGCTACGAGCAGTACTTC. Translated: CASSLTGGYEQYF.